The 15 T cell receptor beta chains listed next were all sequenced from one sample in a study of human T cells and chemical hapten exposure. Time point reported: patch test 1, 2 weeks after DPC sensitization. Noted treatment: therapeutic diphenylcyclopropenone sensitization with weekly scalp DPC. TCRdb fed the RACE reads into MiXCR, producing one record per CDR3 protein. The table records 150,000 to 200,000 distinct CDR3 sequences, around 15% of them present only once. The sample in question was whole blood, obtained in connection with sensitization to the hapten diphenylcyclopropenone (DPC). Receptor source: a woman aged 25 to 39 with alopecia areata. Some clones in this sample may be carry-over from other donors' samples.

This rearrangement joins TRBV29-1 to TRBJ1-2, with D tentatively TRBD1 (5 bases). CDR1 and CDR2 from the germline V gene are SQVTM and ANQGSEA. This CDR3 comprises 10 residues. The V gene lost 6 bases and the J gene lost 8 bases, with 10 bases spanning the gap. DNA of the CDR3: TGCAGCGTCGGGGGAGGCGGCTACACCTTC. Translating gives CSVGGGGYTF.

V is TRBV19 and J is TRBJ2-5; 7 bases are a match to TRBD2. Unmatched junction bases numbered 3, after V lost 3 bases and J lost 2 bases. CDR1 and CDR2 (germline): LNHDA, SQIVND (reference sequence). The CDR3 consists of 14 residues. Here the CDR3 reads CASSMGGQQETQYF. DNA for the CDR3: TGTGCCAGTAGTATGGGAGGGCAACAAGAGACCCAGTACTTC.

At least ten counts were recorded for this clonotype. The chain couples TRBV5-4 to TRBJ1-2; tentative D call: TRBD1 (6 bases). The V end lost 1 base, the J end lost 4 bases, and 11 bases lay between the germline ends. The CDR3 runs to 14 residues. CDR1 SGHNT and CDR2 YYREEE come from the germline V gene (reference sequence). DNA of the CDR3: TGTGCCAGCAGCTTGCCTACAGGGATCTATGGCTACACCTTC. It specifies CASSLPTGIYGYTF.

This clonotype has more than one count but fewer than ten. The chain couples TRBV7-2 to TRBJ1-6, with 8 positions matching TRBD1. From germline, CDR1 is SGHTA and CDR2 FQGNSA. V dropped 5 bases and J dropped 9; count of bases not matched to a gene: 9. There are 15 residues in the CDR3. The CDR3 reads CASSPTGAFSSPLHF. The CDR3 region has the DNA TGTGCCAGCAGCCCGACAGGGGCGTTTAGTTCACCCCTCCACTTT.

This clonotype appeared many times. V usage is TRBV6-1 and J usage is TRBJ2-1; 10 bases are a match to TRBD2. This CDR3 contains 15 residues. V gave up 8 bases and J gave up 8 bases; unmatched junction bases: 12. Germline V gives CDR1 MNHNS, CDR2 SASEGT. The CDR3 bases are TGTGCCAGCGAGCGTCAGCGGGGGGGCAGCGATGAGCAGTTCTTC. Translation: CASERQRGGSDEQFF.

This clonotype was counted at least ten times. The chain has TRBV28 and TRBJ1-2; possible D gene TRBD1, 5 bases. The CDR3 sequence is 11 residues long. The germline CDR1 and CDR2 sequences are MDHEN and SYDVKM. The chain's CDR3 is CVGRGNYGYTF. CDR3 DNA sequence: TGTGTCGGGAGGGGAAACTATGGCTACACCTTC.

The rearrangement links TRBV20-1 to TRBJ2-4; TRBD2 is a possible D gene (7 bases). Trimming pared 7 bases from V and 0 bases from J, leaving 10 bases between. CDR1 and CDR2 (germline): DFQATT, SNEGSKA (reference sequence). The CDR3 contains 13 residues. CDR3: CSVGGLAKNIQYF. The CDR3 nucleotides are TGCAGTGTGGGGGGGCTAGCCAAAAACATTCAGTACTTC.

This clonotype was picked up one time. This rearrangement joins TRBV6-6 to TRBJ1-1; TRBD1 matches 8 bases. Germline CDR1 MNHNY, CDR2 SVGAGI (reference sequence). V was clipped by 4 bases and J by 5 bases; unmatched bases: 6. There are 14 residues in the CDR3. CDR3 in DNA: TGTGCCAGCAGTTCAACGGACAGGGAAACTGAAGCTTTCTTT. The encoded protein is CASSSTDRETEAFF.

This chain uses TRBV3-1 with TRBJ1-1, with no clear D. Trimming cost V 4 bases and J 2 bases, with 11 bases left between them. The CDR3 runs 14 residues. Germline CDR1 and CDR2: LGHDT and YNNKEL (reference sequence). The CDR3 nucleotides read TGTGCCAGCAGCCGTCTCGGAGGTAACACTGAAGCTTTCTTT. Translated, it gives CASSRLGGNTEAFF.

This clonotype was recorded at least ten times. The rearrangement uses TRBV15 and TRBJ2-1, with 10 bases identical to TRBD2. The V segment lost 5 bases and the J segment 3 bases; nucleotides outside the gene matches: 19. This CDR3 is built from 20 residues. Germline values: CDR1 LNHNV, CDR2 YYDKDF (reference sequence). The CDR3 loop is CATSGVSLARAGGYYNEQFF. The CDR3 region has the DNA TGTGCCACCAGCGGGGTTTCGCTCGCCAGAGCGGGAGGGTACTACAATGAGCAGTTCTTC.

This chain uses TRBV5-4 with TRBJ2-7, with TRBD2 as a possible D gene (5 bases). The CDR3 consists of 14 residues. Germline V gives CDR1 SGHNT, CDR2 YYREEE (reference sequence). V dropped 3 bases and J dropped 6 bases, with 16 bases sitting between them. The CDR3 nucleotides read TGTGCCAGCAGCTCCCCTGGGAGAGGTGGCGAGCAGTACTTC. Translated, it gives CASSSPGRGGEQYF. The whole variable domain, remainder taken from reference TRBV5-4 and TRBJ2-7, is ETGVTQSPTHLIKTRGQQVTLRCSSQSGHNTVSWYQQALGQGPQFIFQYYREEENGRGNFPPRFSGLQFPNYSSELNVNALELDDSALYLCASSSPGRGGEQYFGPGTRLTVT.

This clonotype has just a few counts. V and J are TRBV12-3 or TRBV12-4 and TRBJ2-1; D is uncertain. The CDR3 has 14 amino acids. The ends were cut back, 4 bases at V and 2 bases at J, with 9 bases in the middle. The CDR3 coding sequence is TGTGCCAGCAGTTCTAGTCGGACCTACAATGAGCAGTTCTTC. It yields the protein CASSSSRTYNEQFF.

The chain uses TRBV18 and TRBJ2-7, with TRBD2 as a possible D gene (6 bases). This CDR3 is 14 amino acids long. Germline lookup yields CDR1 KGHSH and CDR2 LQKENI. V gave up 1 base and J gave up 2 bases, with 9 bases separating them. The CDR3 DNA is TGTGCCAGCTCACCACGGGGGGATGCCTACGAGCAGTACTTC. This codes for CASSPRGDAYEQYF.

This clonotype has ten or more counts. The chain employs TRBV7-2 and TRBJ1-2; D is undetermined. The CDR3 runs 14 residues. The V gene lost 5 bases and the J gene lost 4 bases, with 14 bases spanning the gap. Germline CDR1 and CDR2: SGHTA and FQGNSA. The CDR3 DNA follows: TGTGCCAGCAGCACTAATGGGATTGGCTATGGCTACACCTTC. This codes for CASSTNGIGYGYTF.

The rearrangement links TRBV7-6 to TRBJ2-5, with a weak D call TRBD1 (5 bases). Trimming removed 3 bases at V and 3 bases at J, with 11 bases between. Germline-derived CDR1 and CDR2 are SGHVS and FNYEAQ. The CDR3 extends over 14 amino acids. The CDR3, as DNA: TGTGCCAGCAGCTTGTGGCGGACAAAAGAGACCCAGTACTTC. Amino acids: CASSLWRTKETQYF.